The rows below give T cell receptor beta chains drawn from one sample of a study of cytomegalovirus exposure and HLA in healthy donors. TCRdb's copy holds only in-frame clones and misses some; the assay was immunoSEQ multiplex PCR. The sample shows more than 80,000 clones, about three quarters of them seen only once. Source material: PBMCs. All receptors come from a woman aged 45-60 years in good health and CMV-seropositive. CDR3s include the opening cysteine and the closing phenylalanine or tryptophan. D genes are given only for firm matches. Expanded clones are given a class, and other clones once, few, many or no size at all.

CDR3 length	D gene	J gene	clone size	V gene	CDR3 DNA	CDR3 protein
10	.	TRBJ1-1	.	TRBV20-1	TGCAGTGCTAGACACAGACAAGCTTTCTTT	CSARHRQAFF
13	.	TRBJ1-2	.	TRBV19	TGTGCCAGCACCGTGGGGGGTGTGTTAGGCTACACCTTC	CASTVGGVLGYTF
13	.	TRBJ2-7	.	TRBV7-7	TGTGCCAGCAGCTTATCCCTTCTCTACGAGCAGTACTTC	CASSLSLLYEQYF
14	.	TRBJ1-5	.	TRBV28	TGTGCCAGCAGTTGGGCAAATAGCAATCAGCCCCAGCATTTT	CASSWANSNQPQHF
15	TRBD1	TRBJ1-1	.	TRBV5-1	TGCGCCAGCAGCTTGGTGGGACAGGGGGCTGCTGAAGCTTTCTTT	CASSLVGQGAAEAFF
12	.	TRBJ1-1	.	TRBV19	TGTGCCAGTGGAGGGTTGAACACTGAAGCTTTCTTT	CASGGLNTEAFF
13	TRBD1	TRBJ2-1	few	TRBV30	TGTGCCTGGAGTACAACAGGGGCGGGTGAGCAGTTCTTC	CAWSTTGAGEQFF
19	TRBD2	TRBJ2-6	few	TRBV4-3	TGCGCCAGCAGCCACCATGGCGGGGGGAGGAAGTCTGGGGCCAACGTCCTGACTTTC	CASSHHGGGRKSGANVLTF
14	TRBD1	TRBJ1-1	few	TRBV5-4	TGTGCCAGCAGTCGACAGGGGAAGAACACTGAAGCTTTCTTT	CASSRQGKNTEAFF
13	.	TRBJ1-1	few	TRBV28	TGTGCCAGCAGTTTACCCGGGTATGCTGAAGCTTTCTTT	CASSLPGYAEAFF
12	.	TRBJ2-5	.	TRBV6-5	TGTGCCAGCAAGACAGGTTCCGAGACCCAGTACTTC	CASKTGSETQYF
14	TRBD2	TRBJ2-7	.	TRBV5-4	TGTGCCAGCACCCTCGGGGGGGCTGTAGACGAGCAGTACTTC	CASTLGGAVDEQYF
16	.	TRBJ2-3	.	TRBV7-6	TGTGCCAGCAGCTTAGCGGGTGGGGCGAGCACAGATACGCAGTATTTT	CASSLAGGASTDTQYF
14	.	TRBJ1-1	.	TRBV5-6	TGTGCCAGCAGCGGACAGAGAATGAACACTGAAGCTTTCTTT	CASSGQRMNTEAFF
12	TRBD1	TRBJ1-3	.	TRBV30	TGTGCCTGGCAGGGGGGCGGGGACACCATATATTTT	CAWQGGGDTIYF
16	.	TRBJ1-6	.	TRBV5-5	TGTGCCAGCAGCCATACAGCAAGCTCCTATAATTCACCCCTCCACTTT	CASSHTASSYNSPLHF
14	TRBD1	TRBJ2-7	.	TRBV6-5	TGTGCCAGCAGTCTTGCTATGGGACAGGGGAAGCAGTACTTC	CASSLAMGQGKQYF
15	TRBD2	TRBJ2-3	once	TRBV5-4	TGTGCCAGCAGAAGGGCGGGGGGCTCGGTAGATACGCAGTATTTT	CASRRAGGSVDTQYF
13	.	TRBJ2-3	.	TRBV6-1	TGTGCCAGCAGTGAGGGGCCTCCGTATACGCAGTATTTT	CASSEGPPYTQYF
17	TRBD2	TRBJ2-3	.	TRBV5-1	TGCGCCAGCAGCTTGGAGGTAGCGGGGGGTATTAAGGATACGCAGTATTTT	CASSLEVAGGIKDTQYF
15	.	TRBJ2-1	once	TRBV5-1	TGCGCCAGCAATACGGCTATTAGCGCTCACAATGAGCAGTTCTTC	CASNTAISAHNEQFF
14	.	TRBJ1-2	.	TRBV5-1	TGCGCCAGCAGCTTGTCCGCAGGCGCCTATGGCTACACCTTC	CASSLSAGAYGYTF
15	.	TRBJ1-1	.	TRBV5-5	TGTGCCAGCAGCTTGGGGTGGGGGGAAAACACTGAAGCTTTCTTT	CASSLGWGENTEAFF
14	.	TRBJ1-4	.	TRBV7-9	TGTGCCAGCAGCTCCCGAGCCGGAGGAGAAAAACTGTTTTTT	CASSSRAGGEKLFF
14	.	TRBJ1-1	.	TRBV5-4	TGTGCCAGCAGCTTCCGACAGGCTTACACTGAAGCTTTCTTT	CASSFRQAYTEAFF
16	.	TRBJ2-7	.	TRBV2	TGTGCCAGCAGTGAAGCGCGGGGGCCTAGCTCCTACGAGCAGTACTTC	CASSEARGPSSYEQYF
14	TRBD1	TRBJ1-4	.	TRBV4-2	TGTGCCAGCAGCCCTGACAGGGGGCGAGAAAAACTGTTTTTT	CASSPDRGREKLFF
12	.	TRBJ1-4	few	TRBV7-9	TGTGCCAGCAGCTTAGCCGGAGAGAGGCTGTTTTTT	CASSLAGERLFF
19	TRBD2	TRBJ2-2	few	TRBV4-3	TGCGCCAGCAGCCAAACTGGACTAGCGGGGGCCGCGAACACCGGGGAGCTGTTTTTT	CASSQTGLAGAANTGELFF
13	.	TRBJ2-7	.	TRBV5-4	TGTGCCAGCAGCTTGGGCAGATCCTACGAGCAGTACTTC	CASSLGRSYEQYF
17	TRBD2	TRBJ2-7	few	TRBV10-3	TGTGCCATCAGTGGGGGAGAGCGGGGAGCTAATATATACGAGCAGTACTTC	CAISGGERGANIYEQYF
13	.	TRBJ2-3	.	TRBV4-2	TGTGCCAGCAGCCCTCCCTCTGCAGATACGCAGTATTTT	CASSPPSADTQYF
12	.	TRBJ1-2	once	TRBV6-5	TGTGCCAGCAGTTCCCGGGAGCATGGCTACACCTTC	CASSSREHGYTF
15	.	TRBJ2-7	.	TRBV6-1	TGTGCCAGCAGTGAATATGGGACACCACGCTACGAGCAGTACTTC	CASSEYGTPRYEQYF
14	TRBD1	TRBJ1-1	.	TRBV5-1	TGCGCCAGCAGCTGGACAGGGGGGAACACTGAAGCTTTCTTT	CASSWTGGNTEAFF
13	.	TRBJ2-1	.	TRBV5-5	TGTGCCAGCAGCCCCTCACCGGGCAATGAGCAGTTCTTC	CASSPSPGNEQFF
15	TRBD2	TRBJ2-5	.	TRBV19	TGTGCCAGTAGTATAGGGGGGACTAGAAGGGAGACCCAGTACTTC	CASSIGGTRRETQYF
15	TRBD1	TRBJ1-5	.	TRBV4-2	TGTGCCAGCAGCCAATCACAGGGGAGTAATCAGCCCCAGCATTTT	CASSQSQGSNQPQHF
16	.	TRBJ2-1	.	TRBV19	TGTGCCAGTAGTTTGGGACAGACTAGCTCCTACAATGAGCAGTTCTTC	CASSLGQTSSYNEQFF
19	TRBD2	TRBJ2-1	.	TRBV18	TGTGCCAGCTCTGCCCGGCTAGCGGGGGGACTCGATTCCTACAATGAGCAGTTCTTC	CASSARLAGGLDSYNEQFF
14	TRBD1	TRBJ2-7	.	TRBV7-9	TGTTCCAGCAGCGACAGGGGTACTTCCTACGAGCAGTACTTC	CSSSDRGTSYEQYF
16	TRBD2	TRBJ2-7	.	TRBV5-1	TGCGCCAGCAGCTTGGAGTCTAGCGGGACATCCTACGAGCAGTACTTC	CASSLESSGTSYEQYF
14	.	TRBJ1-1	once	TRBV30	TGTGCCTGGACCCAAGGGGTGGTGGGCACTGAAGCTTTCTTT	CAWTQGVVGTEAFF